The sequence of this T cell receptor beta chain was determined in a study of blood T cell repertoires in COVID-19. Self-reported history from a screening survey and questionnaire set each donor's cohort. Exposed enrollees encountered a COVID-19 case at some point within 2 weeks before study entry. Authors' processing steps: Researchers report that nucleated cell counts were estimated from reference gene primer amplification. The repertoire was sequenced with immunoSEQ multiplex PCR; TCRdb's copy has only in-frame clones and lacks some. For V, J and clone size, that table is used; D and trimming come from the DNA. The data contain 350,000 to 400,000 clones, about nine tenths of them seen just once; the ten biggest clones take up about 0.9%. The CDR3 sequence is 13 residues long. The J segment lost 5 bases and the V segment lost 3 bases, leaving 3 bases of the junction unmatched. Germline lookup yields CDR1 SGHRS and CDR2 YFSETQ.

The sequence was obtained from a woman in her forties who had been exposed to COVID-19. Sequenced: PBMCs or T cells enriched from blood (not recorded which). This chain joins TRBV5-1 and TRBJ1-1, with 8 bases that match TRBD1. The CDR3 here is CASSWTGTTEAFF. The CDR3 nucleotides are TGCGCCAGCAGCTGGACAGGGACGACTGAAGCTTTCTTT.